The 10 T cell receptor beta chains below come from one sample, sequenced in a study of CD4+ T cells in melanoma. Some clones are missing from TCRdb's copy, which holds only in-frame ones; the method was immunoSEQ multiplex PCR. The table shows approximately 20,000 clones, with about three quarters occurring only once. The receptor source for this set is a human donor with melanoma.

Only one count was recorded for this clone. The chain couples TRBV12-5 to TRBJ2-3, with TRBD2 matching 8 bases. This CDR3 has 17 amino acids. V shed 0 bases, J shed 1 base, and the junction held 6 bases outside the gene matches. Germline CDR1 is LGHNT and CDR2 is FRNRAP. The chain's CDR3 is CASGLVLGRGGTDTQYF. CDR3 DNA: TGTGCTAGTGGTTTGGTACTGGGGCGGGGGGGCACAGATACGCAGTATTTT.

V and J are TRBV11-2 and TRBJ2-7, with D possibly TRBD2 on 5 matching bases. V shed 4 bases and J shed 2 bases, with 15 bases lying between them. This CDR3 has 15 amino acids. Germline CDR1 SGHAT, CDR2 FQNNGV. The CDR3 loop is CASSSPGPGTYEQYF. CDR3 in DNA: TGTGCCAGCAGCTCTCCGGGTCCGGGGACCTACGAGCAGTACTTC.

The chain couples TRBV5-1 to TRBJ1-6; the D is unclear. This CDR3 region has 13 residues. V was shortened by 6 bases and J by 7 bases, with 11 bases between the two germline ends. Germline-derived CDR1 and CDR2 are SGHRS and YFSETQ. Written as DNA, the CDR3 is TGCGCCAGCATGGCAGGAACAAATTCACCCCTCCACTTT. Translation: CASMAGTNSPLHF.

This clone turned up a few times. The DNA for the CDR3 is TGTGCCAGTAGTATAAGTAGCGGGGGCACAGATACGCAGTATTTT. Its protein is CASSISSGGTDTQYF. The genes are TRBV19 and TRBJ2-3; 8 bases agree with TRBD2. The junction had 2 bases not matched to a gene; V was cut back by 2 bases and J by 1 base. The CDR3 sequence is 15 residues long. CDR1 LNHDA and CDR2 SQIVND come from the germline V gene (reference sequence).

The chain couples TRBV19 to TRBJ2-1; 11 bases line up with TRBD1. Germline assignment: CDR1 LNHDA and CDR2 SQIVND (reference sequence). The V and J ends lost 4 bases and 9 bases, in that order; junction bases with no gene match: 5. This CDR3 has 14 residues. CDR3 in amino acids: CASSTDRGLSEQFF. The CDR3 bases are TGTGCCAGTAGTACGGACAGGGGGCTGAGTGAGCAGTTCTTC.

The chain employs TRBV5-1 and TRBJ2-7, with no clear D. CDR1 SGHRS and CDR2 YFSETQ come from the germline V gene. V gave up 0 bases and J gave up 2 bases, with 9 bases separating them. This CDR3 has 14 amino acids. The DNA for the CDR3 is TGCGCCAGCAGCTTGGGAGGACCTCCCTACGAGCAGTACTTC. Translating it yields CASSLGGPPYEQYF.

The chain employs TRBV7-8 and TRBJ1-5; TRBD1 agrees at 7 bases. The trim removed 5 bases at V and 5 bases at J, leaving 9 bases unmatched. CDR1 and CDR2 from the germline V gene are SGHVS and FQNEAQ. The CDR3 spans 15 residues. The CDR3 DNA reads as TGTGCCAGCAGCCCGGTCGGGGGGACAGATCAGCCCCAGCATTTT. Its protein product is CASSPVGGTDQPQHF.

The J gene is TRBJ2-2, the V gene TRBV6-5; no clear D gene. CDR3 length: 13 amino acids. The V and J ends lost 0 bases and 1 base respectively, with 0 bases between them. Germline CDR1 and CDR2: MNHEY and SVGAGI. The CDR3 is CASSYSNTGELFF. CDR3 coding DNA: TGTGCCAGCAGTTACTCGAACACCGGGGAGCTGTTTTTT.

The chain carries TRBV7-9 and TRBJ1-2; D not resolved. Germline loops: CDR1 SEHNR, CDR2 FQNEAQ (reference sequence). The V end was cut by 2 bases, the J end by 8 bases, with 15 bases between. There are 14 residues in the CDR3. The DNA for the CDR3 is TGTGCCAGCAGCTTAAATACCGCCTCTAGGGGCTACACCTTC. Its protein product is CASSLNTASRGYTF.

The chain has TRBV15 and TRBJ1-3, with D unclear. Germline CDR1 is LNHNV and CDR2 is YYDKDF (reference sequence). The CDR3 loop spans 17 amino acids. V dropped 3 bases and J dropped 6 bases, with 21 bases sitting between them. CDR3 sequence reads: CATSSSYRFHLLNTIYF. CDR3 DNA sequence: TGTGCCACCAGCAGTTCGTACCGTTTCCACCTGCTAAACACCATATATTTT.